Below are 18 T cell receptor beta chains sequenced from a single sample in a study of STAT5B mutations in CD4+ large granular lymphocyte leukemia. Profiled with immunoSEQ multiplex PCR; TCRdb holds only in-frame clones, not every one. The sample lists more than 30,000 clones, less than 70% seen once, with around 2.5% in the top ten. The specimen was CD4+ T cells from blood buffy coats. All receptors come from a human donor in good health.

V usage is TRBV2 and J usage is TRBJ2-3; D uncertain. This CDR3 is built from 15 residues. V was clipped by 6 bases and J by 5 bases, with 18 bases between them. The germline CDR1 and CDR2 sequences are SNHLY and FYNNEI. CDR3 in amino acids: CASSPIGTRVDTQYF. The CDR3 DNA is TGTGCCAGCAGCCCTATAGGCACCCGGGTAGATACGCAGTATTTT.

The chain combines TRBV5-4 with TRBJ2-1, with 11 bases identical to TRBD2. The V segment lost 0 bases and the J segment 10 bases; nucleotides outside the gene matches: 12. CDR1 and CDR2 (germline): SGHNT, YYREEE (reference sequence). The CDR3 sequence is 17 residues long. CDR3 protein: CASSLASGFLAGGEQFF. For the CDR3, the DNA is TGTGCCAGCAGCTTGGCCTCGGGTTTCCTAGCGGGGGGAGAGCAGTTCTTC. Filled out from reference TRBV5-4 and TRBJ2-1, the complete variable domain reads ETGVTQSPTHLIKTRGQQVTLRCSSQSGHNTVSWYQQALGQGPQFIFQYYREEENGRGNFPPRFSGLQFPNYSSELNVNALELDDSALYLCASSLASGFLAGGEQFFGPGTRLTVL.

V and J are TRBV4-2 and TRBJ2-1; the match to TRBD1 covers 7 bases. Trimming took 4 bases from V and 5 from J; bases not matched to a gene: 8. Looked up from germline, CDR1 is LGHNA and CDR2 is YNFKEQ. The CDR3 is 15 amino acids. The CDR3 region is CASSPWTGLNNEQFF. The CDR3 DNA reads TGTGCCAGCAGCCCATGGACAGGCCTGAACAATGAGCAGTTCTTC.

This clone was seen more than once but under ten times. The chain's CDR3 is CSVAQPRGGDTEAFF. As DNA, the CDR3 is TGCAGCGTTGCCCAGCCCAGGGGGGGTGACACTGAAGCTTTCTTT. The rearrangement links TRBV29-1 to TRBJ1-1; 7 bases match TRBD1. The V and J ends lost 4 bases and 3 bases, in that order; junction bases with no gene match: 11. There are 15 residues in the CDR3. Germline loops: CDR1 SQVTM, CDR2 ANQGSEA.

V usage is TRBV18 and J usage is TRBJ2-5; no firm D call. Trimming left V 1 base short and J 4 bases short, with 7 bases between. The CDR3 consists of 13 residues. Germline V gene sequence: CDR1 KGHSH, CDR2 LQKENI. CDR3 nucleotide sequence: TGTGCCAGCTCACCACATGAGCGAGAGACCCAGTACTTC. Residues: CASSPHERETQYF.

The rearrangement joins TRBV28 to TRBJ2-7; tentative D call: TRBD2 (5 bases). From germline, CDR1 is MDHEN and CDR2 SYDVKM. CDR3 length equals 14 residues. Trimming removed 3 bases from V and 7 bases from J, with 16 bases in between. The CDR3 DNA is TGTGCCAGCAGTTTGCCAAGCGGCGAGCGAGAGCAGTACTTC. It encodes CASSLPSGEREQYF.

This clone occurred once. The chain uses TRBV9 and TRBJ2-3, with 7 bases matching TRBD2. Germline CDR1 and CDR2: SGDLS and YYNGEE. CDR3 length equals 14 residues. The V segment lost 4 bases and the J segment 4 bases; nucleotides outside the gene matches: 6. CDR3 protein: CASSLSGAADTQYF. DNA of the CDR3: TGTGCCAGCAGCCTAAGCGGGGCAGCAGATACGCAGTATTTT.

V is TRBV5-1 and J is TRBJ2-7; D may be TRBD1 (6 bases). The CDR3 spans 12 residues. Trimming took 4 bases from V and 6 from J, leaving 11 bases between them. Per the germline V gene, CDR1 is SGHRS and CDR2 is YFSETQ. The CDR3 region has the DNA TGCGCCAGCAGCACCCAGGGGTTCGAGCAGTACTTC. Translated: CASSTQGFEQYF. The full variable domain, rest sourced from reference TRBV5-1 and TRBJ2-7, is KAGVTQTPRYLIKTRGQQVTLSCSPISGHRSVSWYQQTPGQGLQFLFEYFSETQRNKGNFPGRFSGRQFSNSRSEMNVSTLELGDSALYLCASSTQGFEQYFGPGTRLTVT.

The chain recombines TRBV4-2 with TRBJ2-3; TRBD2 matches at 8 bases. This CDR3 region has 16 residues. Per the germline V gene, CDR1 is LGHNA and CDR2 is YNFKEQ. Trimming cost V 4 bases and J 0 bases; bases outside gene matches: 6. The DNA of the CDR3 is TGTGCCAGCAGCCGGTACGGGGGGGCTAGCACAGATACGCAGTATTTT. Its translation is CASSRYGGASTDTQYF.

The chain recombines TRBV7-8 with TRBJ2-7; 9 nucleotides agree with TRBD2. The germline V gene encodes CDR1 SGHVS and CDR2 FQNEAQ. V shed 5 bases, J shed 4 bases, and the junction held 6 bases outside the gene matches. This CDR3 contains 14 residues. Here the CDR3 reads CASSASGIGYEQYF. CDR3 DNA: TGTGCCAGCAGCGCTAGCGGGATCGGTTACGAGCAGTACTTC.

This clone was detected a few times. The chain uses TRBV6-5 and TRBJ2-7; unclear D gene. Trimming took off 0 bases at V and 7 bases at J, with 13 bases between the two ends. The CDR3 consists of 14 residues. CDR1 is MNHEY, CDR2 SVGAGI, per germline. CDR3: CASSYSIRVSEQYF. The CDR3 bases are TGTGCCAGCAGTTACTCGATAAGGGTGAGTGAGCAGTACTTC.

V is TRBV28 and J is TRBJ2-4; TRBD2 is a possible D gene (6 bases). Trimming left V 5 bases short and J 3 bases short, with 11 bases between. The CDR3 is 14 residues long. Per the germline V gene, CDR1 is MDHEN and CDR2 is SYDVKM. The CDR3 nucleotides are TGTGCCAGCAGTCCCGTCGGGGGCAAAAACATTCAGTACTTC. Amino acid sequence: CASSPVGGKNIQYF.

The V and J genes are TRBV6-1 and TRBJ2-7; 9 bases map to TRBD1. The V gene's germline CDR1 is MNHNS and CDR2 SASEGT. The V segment lost 6 bases and the J segment 6 bases; nucleotides outside the gene matches: 12. The CDR3 covers 15 residues. The CDR3 here is CASRGRGQGGREQYF. The CDR3 nucleotides read TGTGCCAGCAGGGGACGGGGACAGGGAGGACGCGAGCAGTACTTC.

This clone occurred a few times. CDR3 DNA sequence: TGTGCCAGTAGCCTTTTGGGAGGTAGCAGAGGTGGCTACACCTTC. It is translated as CASSLLGGSRGGYTF. V is TRBV19 and J is TRBJ1-2; D not certain. CDR3 length equals 15 residues. Between the trimmed V and J ends, which lost 6 bases and 7 bases, there was a span of 21 bases. In germline, CDR1 is LNHDA, CDR2 SQIVND (reference sequence).

This clone was seen more than once but under ten times. This chain links TRBV9 with TRBJ1-1; the D is unclear. Looked up from germline, CDR1 is SGDLS and CDR2 is YYNGEE. Trimming pared 0 bases from V and 1 base from J, leaving 7 bases between. This CDR3 contains 14 residues. This CDR3 is CASSVDPANTEAFF. The CDR3 coding sequence is TGTGCCAGCAGCGTAGATCCGGCGAACACTGAAGCTTTCTTT. The whole variable domain, remainder taken from reference TRBV9 and TRBJ1-1, is DSGVTQTPKHLITATGQRVTLRCSPRSGDLSVYWYQQSLDQGLQFLIQYYNGEERAKGNILERFSAQQFPDLHSELNLSSLELGDSALYFCASSVDPANTEAFFGQGTRLTVV.

The chain links TRBV7-2 to TRBJ1-1; 9 bases are a match to TRBD1. The junction had 6 bases not matched to a gene; V was cut back by 4 bases and J by 3 bases. This CDR3 contains 15 residues. CDR1 and CDR2 (germline): SGHTA, FQGNSA. The CDR3 reads CASSSTGGVDTEAFF. CDR3 nucleotide sequence: TGTGCCAGCAGCTCCACAGGGGGCGTGGACACTGAAGCTTTCTTT.

CDR3 sequence (DNA): TGTGCCAGCAGCCTTGTTGGGGGCGGGGATTATGGCTACACCTTC. This translates into CASSLVGGGDYGYTF. This rearrangement joins TRBV7-8 to TRBJ1-2; weak D call: TRBD1 (6 bases). Trimming took 5 bases from V and 5 from J, leaving 18 bases between them. Germline assignment: CDR1 SGHVS and CDR2 FQNEAQ. The CDR3 covers 15 residues.

This chain joins TRBV9 and TRBJ1-2; D uncertain. The V end lost 1 base, the J end lost 8 bases, and 9 bases lay between the germline ends. The CDR3 has 12 residues. Germline V gene data show CDR1 as SGDLS and CDR2 as YYNGEE. Written as DNA, the CDR3 is TGTGCCAGCAGCGTATCCGGGCGAGGCTACACCTTC. The encoded protein is CASSVSGRGYTF.